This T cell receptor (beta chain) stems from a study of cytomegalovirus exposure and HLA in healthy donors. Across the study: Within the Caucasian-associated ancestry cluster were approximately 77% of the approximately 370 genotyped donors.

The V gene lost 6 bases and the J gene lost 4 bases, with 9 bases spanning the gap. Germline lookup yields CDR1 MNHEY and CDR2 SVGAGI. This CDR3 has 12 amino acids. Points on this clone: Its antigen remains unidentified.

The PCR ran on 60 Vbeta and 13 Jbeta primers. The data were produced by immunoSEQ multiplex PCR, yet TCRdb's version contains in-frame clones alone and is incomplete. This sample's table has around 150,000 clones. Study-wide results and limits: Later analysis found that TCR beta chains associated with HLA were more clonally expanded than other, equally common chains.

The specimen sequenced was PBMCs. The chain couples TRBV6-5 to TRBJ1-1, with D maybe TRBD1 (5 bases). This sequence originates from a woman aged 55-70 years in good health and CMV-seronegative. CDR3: CASSDGGTEAFF. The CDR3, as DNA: TGTGCCAGCAGCGACGGGGGCACTGAAGCTTTCTTT.